This T cell receptor beta chain was identified in a study of OX40 agonist ivuxolimab in advanced cancers. Turning to the study itself: The patients received agonistic anti-OX40 (CD134) antibody ivuxolimab. Each patient was given ivuxolimab into a vein every 2 weeks, at 0.01 to 10 mg/kg.

Here immunoSEQ multiplex PCR was the method, and the copy in TCRdb shows in-frame clones only, minus some. The sample lists about 82,000 clones; around 88% were seen once. The germline gives CDR1 SEHNR, CDR2 FQNEAQ (reference sequence). Trimming removed 6 bases from V and 4 bases from J; junction bases left unmatched: 11. There are 15 residues in the CDR3. With baseline, cycle 4 day 1, and cycle 7 day 1 as timepoints, blood was sampled. The sample here was CD4+ or CD8+ T cells sorted from blood, taken in a trial of the OX40 agonist ivuxolimab. This sequence joins TRBV7-9 and TRBJ1-1, with 7 bases lining up with TRBD1. The origin of this receptor is an adult with an advanced solid tumor such as melanoma, head and neck, liver or kidney cancer. The CDR3 loop is CASRSAGGRGTEAFF. CDR3 coding DNA: TGTGCCAGCAGGTCAGCAGGGGGTAGAGGCACTGAAGCTTTCTTT.